The clone carrying this T cell receptor beta chain was detected a few times. Its target is unknown. Germline V gives CDR1 DFQATT, CDR2 SNEGSKA (reference sequence). V was shortened by 3 bases and J by 4 bases, with 24 bases between the two germline ends. The CDR3 runs to 17 residues. MiXCR, applied by TCRdb to the 5' RACE reads, yields one record per CDR3 protein. This sample has around 160,000 distinct CDR3 sequences, with approximately 4% found just once. This entry belongs to a study of identical twins. Study-wide findings and caveats: Insertions were fewer in abundant cord blood beta clonotypes, whereas memory repertoires showed none of this pattern. Zero-insertion analyses might be partly confounded by invariant T cells like MAIT and iNKT. Models predicted less out-of-frame TCR alpha sharing in monozygotic twins than was found.

Sequencing was carried out using memory T cells sorted from blood. The gene calls are TRBV20-1 and TRBJ1-2; a possible D gene is TRBD1 (5 bases). This clonotype originated in a man younger than 30 in good health. CDR3 in amino acids: CSARASGAEKARYGYTF. The CDR3 bases are TGCAGTGCTAGGGCATCCGGGGCCGAAAAGGCGCGCTATGGCTACACCTTC.